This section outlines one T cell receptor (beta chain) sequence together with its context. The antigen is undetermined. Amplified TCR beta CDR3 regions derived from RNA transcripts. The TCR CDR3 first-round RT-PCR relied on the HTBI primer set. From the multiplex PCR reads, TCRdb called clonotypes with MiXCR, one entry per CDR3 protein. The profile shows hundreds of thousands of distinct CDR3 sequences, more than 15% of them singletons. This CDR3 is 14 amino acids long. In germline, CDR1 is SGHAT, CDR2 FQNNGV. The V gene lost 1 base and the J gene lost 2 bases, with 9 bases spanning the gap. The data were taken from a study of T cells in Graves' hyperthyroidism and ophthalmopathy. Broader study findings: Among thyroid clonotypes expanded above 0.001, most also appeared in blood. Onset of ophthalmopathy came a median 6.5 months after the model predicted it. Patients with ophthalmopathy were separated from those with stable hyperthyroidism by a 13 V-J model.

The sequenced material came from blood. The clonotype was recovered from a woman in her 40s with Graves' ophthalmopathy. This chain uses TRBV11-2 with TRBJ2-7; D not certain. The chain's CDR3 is CASSLGPNPYEQYF. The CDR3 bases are TGTGCCAGCAGCTTAGGCCCCAACCCCTACGAGCAGTACTTC.